Listed below are T cell receptor beta chains from one sample, sequenced in a study of shared clonotypes between healthy human individuals. This table comes from immunoSEQ multiplex PCR, and its TCRdb copy is limited to in-frame clones, with some not included. The sample lists a few hundred thousand clones, about 65% occurring once. The material sequenced was memory CD4+ T cells sorted from blood. The receptors derive from a young man in good health. CDR3s include the opening cysteine and the closing phenylalanine or tryptophan.

>TRBV25-1
CASSPGQGYTGELFF
>TRBV28
CASKRPTGYGYTF
>TRBV4-3
CASSQGLAEGATQYF
>TRBV5-1
CASSLYAPSAGGVTDTQYF
>TRBV7-2
CASSKDRYINEQFF
>TRBV5-1
CASRTSGSSTDTQYF
>TRBV5-1
CASSKRGGEVVDEQYF
>TRBV27
CASRQGRLAGGGHNEQFF
>TRBV28
CASTVWGDAYNEQFF
>TRBV7-9
CASSDQGGEGQPQHF
>TRBV7-9
CASSLRDLLTYGYTF